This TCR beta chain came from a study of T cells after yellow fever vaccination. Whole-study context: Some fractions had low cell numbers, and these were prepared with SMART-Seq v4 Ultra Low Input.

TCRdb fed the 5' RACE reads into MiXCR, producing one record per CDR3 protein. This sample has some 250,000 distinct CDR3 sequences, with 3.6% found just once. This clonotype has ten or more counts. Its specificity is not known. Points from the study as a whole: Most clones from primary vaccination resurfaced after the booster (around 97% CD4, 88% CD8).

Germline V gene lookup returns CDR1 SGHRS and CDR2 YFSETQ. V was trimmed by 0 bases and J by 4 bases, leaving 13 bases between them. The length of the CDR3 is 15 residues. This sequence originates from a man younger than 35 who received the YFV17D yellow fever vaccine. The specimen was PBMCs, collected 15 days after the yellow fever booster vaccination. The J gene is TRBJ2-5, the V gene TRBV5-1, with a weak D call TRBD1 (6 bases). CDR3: CASSLGNQGSETQYF. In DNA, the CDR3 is TGCGCCAGCAGCTTGGGGAACCAGGGGTCAGAGACCCAGTACTTC. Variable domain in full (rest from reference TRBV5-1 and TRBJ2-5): KAGVTQTPRYLIKTRGQQVTLSCSPISGHRSVSWYQQTPGQGLQFLFEYFSETQRNKGNFPGRFSGRQFSNSRSEMNVSTLELGDSALYLCASSLGNQGSETQYFGPGTRLLVL.